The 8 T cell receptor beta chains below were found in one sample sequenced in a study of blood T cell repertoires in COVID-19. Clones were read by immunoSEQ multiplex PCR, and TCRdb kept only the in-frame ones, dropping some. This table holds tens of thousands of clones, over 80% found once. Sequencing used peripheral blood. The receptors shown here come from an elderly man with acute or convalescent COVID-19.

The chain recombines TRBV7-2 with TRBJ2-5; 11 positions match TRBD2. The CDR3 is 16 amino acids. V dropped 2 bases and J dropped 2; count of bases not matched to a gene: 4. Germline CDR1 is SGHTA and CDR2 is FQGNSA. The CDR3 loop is CASSLSRLAGQETQYF. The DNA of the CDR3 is TGTGCCAGCAGCTTATCGAGACTAGCGGGACAAGAGACCCAGTACTTC.

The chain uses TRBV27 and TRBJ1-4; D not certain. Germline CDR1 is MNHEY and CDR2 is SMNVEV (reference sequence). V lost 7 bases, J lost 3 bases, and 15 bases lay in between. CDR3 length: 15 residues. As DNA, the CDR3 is TGTGCCAGCACCAAATCCGCGGGGTCTAATGAAAAACTGTTTTTT. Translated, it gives CASTKSAGSNEKLFF.

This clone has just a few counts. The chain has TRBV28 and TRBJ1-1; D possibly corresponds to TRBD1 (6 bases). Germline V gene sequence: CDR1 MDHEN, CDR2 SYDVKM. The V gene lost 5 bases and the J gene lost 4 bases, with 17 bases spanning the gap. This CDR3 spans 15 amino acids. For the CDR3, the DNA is TGTGCCAGCAGTCCGCGCGGACAGAAGAGCACTGAAGCTTTCTTT. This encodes CASSPRGQKSTEAFF.

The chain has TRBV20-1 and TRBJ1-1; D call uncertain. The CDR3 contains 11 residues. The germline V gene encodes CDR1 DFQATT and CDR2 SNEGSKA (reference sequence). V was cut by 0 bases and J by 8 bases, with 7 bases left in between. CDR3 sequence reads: CSARERGEAFF. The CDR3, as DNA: TGCAGTGCTAGAGAACGGGGAGAAGCTTTCTTT.

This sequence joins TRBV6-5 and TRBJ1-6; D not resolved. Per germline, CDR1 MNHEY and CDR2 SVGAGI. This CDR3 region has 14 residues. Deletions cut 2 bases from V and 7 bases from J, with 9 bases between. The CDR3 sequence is CASSYQELNSPLHF. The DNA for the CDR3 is TGTGCCAGCAGTTACCAGGAACTGAATTCACCCCTCCACTTT.

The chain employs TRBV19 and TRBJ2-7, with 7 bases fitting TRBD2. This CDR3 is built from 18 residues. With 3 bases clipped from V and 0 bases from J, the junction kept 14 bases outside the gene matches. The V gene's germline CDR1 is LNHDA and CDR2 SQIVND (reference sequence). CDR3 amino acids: CASSISGDQGHYSYEQYF. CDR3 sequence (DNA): TGTGCCAGTAGTATCAGCGGGGATCAAGGGCACTACTCCTACGAGCAGTACTTC.

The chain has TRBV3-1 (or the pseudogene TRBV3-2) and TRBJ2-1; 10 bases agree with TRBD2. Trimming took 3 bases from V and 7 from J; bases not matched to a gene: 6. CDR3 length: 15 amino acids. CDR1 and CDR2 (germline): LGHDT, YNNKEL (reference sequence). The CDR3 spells CASSQEAGGRNEQFF. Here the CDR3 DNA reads TGTGCCAGCAGCCAGGAAGCGGGGGGGCGGAATGAGCAGTTCTTC.

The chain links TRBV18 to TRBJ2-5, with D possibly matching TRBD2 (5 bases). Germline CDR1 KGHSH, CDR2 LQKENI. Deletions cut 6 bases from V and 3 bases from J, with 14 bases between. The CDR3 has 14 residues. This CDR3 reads CASSPGRTEETQYF. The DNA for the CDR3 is TGTGCCAGCTCCCCTGGACGGACTGAAGAGACCCAGTACTTC. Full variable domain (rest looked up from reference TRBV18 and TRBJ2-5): NAGVMQNPRHLVRRRGQEARLRCSPMKGHSHVYWYRQLPEEGLKFMVYLQKENIIDESGMPKERFSAEFPKEGPSILRIQQVVRGDSAAYFCASSPGRTEETQYFGPGTRLLVL.